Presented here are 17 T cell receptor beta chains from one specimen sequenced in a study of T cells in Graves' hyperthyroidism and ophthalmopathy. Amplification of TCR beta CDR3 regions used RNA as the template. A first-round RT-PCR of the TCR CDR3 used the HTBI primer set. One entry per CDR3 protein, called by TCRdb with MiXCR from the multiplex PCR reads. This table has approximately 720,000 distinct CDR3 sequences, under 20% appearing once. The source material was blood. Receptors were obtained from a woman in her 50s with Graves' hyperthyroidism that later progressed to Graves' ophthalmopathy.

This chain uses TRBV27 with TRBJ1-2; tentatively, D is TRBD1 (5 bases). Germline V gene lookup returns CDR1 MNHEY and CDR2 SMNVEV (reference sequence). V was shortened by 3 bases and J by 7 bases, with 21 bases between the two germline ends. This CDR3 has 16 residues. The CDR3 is CASSFNTGTGVGGYTF. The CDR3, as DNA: TGTGCCAGCAGTTTTAACACCGGGACGGGAGTGGGTGGCTACACCTTC.

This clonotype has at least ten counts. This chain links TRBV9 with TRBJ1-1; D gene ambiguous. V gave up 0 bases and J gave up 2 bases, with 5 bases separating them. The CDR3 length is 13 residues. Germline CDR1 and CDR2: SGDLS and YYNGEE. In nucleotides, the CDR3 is TGTGCCAGCAGCGTAGATCATAACACTGAAGCTTTCTTT. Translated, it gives CASSVDHNTEAFF.

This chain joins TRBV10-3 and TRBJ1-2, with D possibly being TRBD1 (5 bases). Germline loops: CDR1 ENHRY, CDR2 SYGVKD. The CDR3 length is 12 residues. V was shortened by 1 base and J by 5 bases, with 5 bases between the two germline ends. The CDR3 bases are TGTGCCATCAGTGAGTGGGGGTATGGCTACACCTTC. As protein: CAISEWGYGYTF.

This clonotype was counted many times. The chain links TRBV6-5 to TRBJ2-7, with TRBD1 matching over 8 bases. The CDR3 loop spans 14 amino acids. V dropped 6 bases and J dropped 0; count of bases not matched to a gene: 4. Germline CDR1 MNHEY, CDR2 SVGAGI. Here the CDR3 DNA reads TGTGCCAGCAGGGACAGGGAGAGCTCCTACGAGCAGTACTTC. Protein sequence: CASRDRESSYEQYF.

In DNA form, the CDR3 reads TGTGCCAGCAGCGTGGACACTTGGGAATACACCATATATTTT. It yields the protein CASSVDTWEYTIYF. The V call is TRBV5-8, the J call TRBJ1-3; TRBD1 might be the D (5 bases). CDR1 and CDR2 (germline): SGHTS, YDEGEE. Trimming cost V 4 bases and J 8 bases, with 16 bases left between them. This CDR3 contains 14 residues.

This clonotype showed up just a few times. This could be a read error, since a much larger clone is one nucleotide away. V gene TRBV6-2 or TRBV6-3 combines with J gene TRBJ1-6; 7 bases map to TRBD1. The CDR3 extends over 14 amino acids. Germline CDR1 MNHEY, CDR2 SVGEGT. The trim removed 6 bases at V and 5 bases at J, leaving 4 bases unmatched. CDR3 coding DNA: TGTGCCAGCAGGATCACAGGGGATAATTCACCCCTCCACTTT. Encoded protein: CASRITGDNSPLHF.

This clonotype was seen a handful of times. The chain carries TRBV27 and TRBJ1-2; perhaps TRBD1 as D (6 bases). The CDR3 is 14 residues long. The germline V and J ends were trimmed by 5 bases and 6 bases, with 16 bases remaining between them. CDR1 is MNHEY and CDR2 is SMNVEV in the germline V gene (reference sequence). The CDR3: CASSPNGAGDGYTF. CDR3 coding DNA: TGTGCCAGCAGTCCAAATGGGGCAGGGGATGGCTACACCTTC.

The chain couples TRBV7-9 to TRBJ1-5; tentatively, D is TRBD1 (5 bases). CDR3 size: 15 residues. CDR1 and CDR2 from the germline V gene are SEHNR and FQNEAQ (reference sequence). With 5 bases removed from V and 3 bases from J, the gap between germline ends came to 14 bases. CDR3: CASSPRGQYNQPQHF. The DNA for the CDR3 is TGTGCCAGCAGCCCGAGAGGACAATACAATCAGCCCCAGCATTTT.

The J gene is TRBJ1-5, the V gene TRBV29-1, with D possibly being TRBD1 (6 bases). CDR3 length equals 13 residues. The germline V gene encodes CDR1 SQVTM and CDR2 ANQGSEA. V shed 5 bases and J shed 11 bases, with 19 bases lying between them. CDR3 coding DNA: TGCAGCGTTATCAGTTCCGACGCAGGGGCCCAGCATTTT. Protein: CSVISSDAGAQHF.

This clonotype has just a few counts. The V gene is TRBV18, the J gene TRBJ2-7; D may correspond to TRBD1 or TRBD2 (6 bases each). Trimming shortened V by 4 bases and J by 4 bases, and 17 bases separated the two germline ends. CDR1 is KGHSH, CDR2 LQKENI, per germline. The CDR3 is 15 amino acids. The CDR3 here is CASSLATGARYEQYF. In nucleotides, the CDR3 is TGTGCCAGCTCACTAGCCACGGGGGCGCGGTACGAGCAGTACTTC.

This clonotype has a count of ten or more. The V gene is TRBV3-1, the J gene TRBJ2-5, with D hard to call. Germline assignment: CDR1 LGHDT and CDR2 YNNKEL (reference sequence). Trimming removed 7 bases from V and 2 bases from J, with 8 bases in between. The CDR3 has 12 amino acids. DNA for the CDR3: TGTGCCAGCAATCGGGTTCAAGAGACCCAGTACTTC. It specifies CASNRVQETQYF.

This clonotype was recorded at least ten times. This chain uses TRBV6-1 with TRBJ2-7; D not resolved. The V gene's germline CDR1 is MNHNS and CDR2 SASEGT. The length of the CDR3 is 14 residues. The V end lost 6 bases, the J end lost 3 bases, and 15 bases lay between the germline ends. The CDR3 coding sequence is TGTGCCAGCAGGATCCTCGGACCGGACTACGAGCAGTACTTC. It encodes CASRILGPDYEQYF.

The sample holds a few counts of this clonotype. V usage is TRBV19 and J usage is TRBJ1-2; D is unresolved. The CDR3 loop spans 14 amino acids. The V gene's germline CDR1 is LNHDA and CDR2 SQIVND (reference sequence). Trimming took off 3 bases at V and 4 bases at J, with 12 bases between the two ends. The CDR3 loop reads CASSINSWSYGYTF. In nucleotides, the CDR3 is TGTGCCAGTAGTATTAACAGTTGGAGCTATGGCTACACCTTC.

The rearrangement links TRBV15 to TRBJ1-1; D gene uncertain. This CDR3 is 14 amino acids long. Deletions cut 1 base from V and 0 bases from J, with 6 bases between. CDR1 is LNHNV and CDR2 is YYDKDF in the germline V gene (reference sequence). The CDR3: CATSRGGMNTEAFF. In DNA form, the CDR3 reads TGTGCCACCAGCAGAGGGGGAATGAACACTGAAGCTTTCTTT.

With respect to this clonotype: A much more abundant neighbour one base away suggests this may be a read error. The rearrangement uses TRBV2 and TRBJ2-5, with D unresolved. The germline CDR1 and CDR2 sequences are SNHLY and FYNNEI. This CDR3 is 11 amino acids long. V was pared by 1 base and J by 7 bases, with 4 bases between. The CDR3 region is CASSEGATQYF. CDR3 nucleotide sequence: TGTGCCAGCAGTGAAGGAGCGACCCAGTACTTC.

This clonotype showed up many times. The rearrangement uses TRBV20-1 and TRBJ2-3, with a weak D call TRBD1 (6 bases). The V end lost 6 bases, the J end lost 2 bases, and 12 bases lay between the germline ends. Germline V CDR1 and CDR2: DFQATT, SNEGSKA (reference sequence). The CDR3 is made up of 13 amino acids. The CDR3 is CSAPRQDTDTQYF. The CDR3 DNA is TGCAGTGCCCCCAGACAGGACACAGATACGCAGTATTTT.

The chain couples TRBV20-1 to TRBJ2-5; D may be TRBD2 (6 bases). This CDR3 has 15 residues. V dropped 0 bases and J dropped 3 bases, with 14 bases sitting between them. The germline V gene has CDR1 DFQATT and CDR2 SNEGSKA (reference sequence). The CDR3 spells CSARDRAGLEETQYF. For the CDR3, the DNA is TGCAGTGCTAGAGATCGGGCGGGGCTCGAAGAGACCCAGTACTTC.